This is a list of T cell receptor beta chains from one sample in a study of CD8 T cells in ankylosing spondylitis. TCRdb re-called the 5' RACE reads with MiXCR, one entry per CDR3 protein. The sample includes over 200,000 distinct CDR3 sequences, around 19% of them seen just once. The sequencing input was blood, either unsorted or a sorted T cell fraction (not recorded which). The receptors stem from a male donor with ankylosing spondylitis. Each CDR3 is given with its conserved first and last residue. Each record gives: D gene, clone size, V gene, J gene, CDR3 length, CDR3 DNA, CDR3 protein. D genes are given only for firm matches. The size entry is marked missing in some rows and otherwise reads once, few, many or a size class.

d_gene: .; abundance: once; v_gene: TRBV11-2; j_gene: TRBJ2-4; len: 13; CDR3nt: TGTGCCAGCAGGGAAACGTCTCAAAACATTCAGTACTTC; CDR3aa: CASRETSQNIQYF
d_gene: .; abundance: .; v_gene: TRBV4-1; j_gene: TRBJ2-7; len: 13; CDR3nt: TGCGCCAGCAGCTTCATTTCGAGTTACGAGCAGTACTTC; CDR3aa: CASSFISSYEQYF
d_gene: .; abundance: .; v_gene: TRBV7-2; j_gene: TRBJ1-6; len: 16; CDR3nt: TGTGCCAGCAGCTTAGGGGAAAGCTCCTATAATTCACCCCTCCACTTT; CDR3aa: CASSLGESSYNSPLHF
d_gene: TRBD2; abundance: .; v_gene: TRBV11-1; j_gene: TRBJ2-1; len: 18; CDR3nt: TGTGCCAGCAGCTCCCGCCTCCAACTCGGGACTAGCAGGGATGAGCAGTTCTTC; CDR3aa: CASSSRLQLGTSRDEQFF
d_gene: .; abundance: many; v_gene: TRBV29-1; j_gene: TRBJ2-3; len: 12; CDR3nt: TGCAGCGTTGGGACGTTCACAGATACGCAGTATTTT; CDR3aa: CSVGTFTDTQYF
d_gene: TRBD1; abundance: few; v_gene: TRBV4-2; j_gene: TRBJ2-7; len: 15; CDR3nt: TGTGCCAGCAGCCAAGTTTGGGACAGGGGATACGAGCAGTACTTC; CDR3aa: CASSQVWDRGYEQYF
d_gene: .; abundance: few; v_gene: TRBV6-2/TRBV6-3; j_gene: TRBJ1-1; len: 15; CDR3nt: TGTGCCAGCAGGGCGGGTTGGAGCATGAACACTGAAGCTTTCTTT; CDR3aa: CASRAGWSMNTEAFF
d_gene: TRBD2; abundance: .; v_gene: TRBV12-3/TRBV12-4; j_gene: TRBJ2-1; len: 16; CDR3nt: TGTGCCAGCAGCCATATAGGACTAGCGGGAATACATGAGCAGTTCTTC; CDR3aa: CASSHIGLAGIHEQFF
d_gene: .; abundance: few; v_gene: TRBV6-1; j_gene: TRBJ1-1; len: 14; CDR3nt: TGTGCCAGCAGCCTAGATCCAATGAACACTGAAGCTTTCTTT; CDR3aa: CASSLDPMNTEAFF
d_gene: TRBD1; abundance: .; v_gene: TRBV11-3; j_gene: TRBJ2-5; len: 15; CDR3nt: TGTGCCAGCAGCTTGACAGGGGCACGCGCGGAGACCCAGTACTTC; CDR3aa: CASSLTGARAETQYF
d_gene: TRBD1; abundance: .; v_gene: TRBV5-1; j_gene: TRBJ1-1; len: 16; CDR3nt: TGCGCCAGCAGCCTAAATCCAGGACAGGCTGACACTGAAGCTTTCTTT; CDR3aa: CASSLNPGQADTEAFF
d_gene: TRBD1; abundance: .; v_gene: TRBV5-1; j_gene: TRBJ1-4; len: 13; CDR3nt: TGCGCCAGCAGGGAAGCGGGACAGCCAAAACTGTTTTTT; CDR3aa: CASREAGQPKLFF
d_gene: TRBD1; abundance: .; v_gene: TRBV7-9; j_gene: TRBJ2-2; len: 17; CDR3nt: TGTGCCAGCAGCTTACGAAGGGGGCAGGCGAACACCGGGGAGCTGTTTTTT; CDR3aa: CASSLRRGQANTGELFF